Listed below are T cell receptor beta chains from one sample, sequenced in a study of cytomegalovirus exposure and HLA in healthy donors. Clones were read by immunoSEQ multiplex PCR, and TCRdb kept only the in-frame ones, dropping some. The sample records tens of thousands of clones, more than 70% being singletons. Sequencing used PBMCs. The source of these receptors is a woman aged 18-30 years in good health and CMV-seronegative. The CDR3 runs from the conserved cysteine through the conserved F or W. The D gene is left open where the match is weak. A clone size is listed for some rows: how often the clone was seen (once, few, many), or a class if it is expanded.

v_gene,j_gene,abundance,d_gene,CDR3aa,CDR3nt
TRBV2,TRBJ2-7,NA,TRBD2,CASVYVGGPTQGEQYF,TGTGCCAGCGTGTATGTGGGAGGGCCGACTCAAGGGGAGCAGTACTTC
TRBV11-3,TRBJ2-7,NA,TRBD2,CASSFGLAGTYEQYF,TGTGCCAGCAGCTTCGGACTAGCGGGGACCTACGAGCAGTACTTC
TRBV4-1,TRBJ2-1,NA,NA,CASSQLVAPRGGNEQFF,TGCGCCAGCAGCCAATTAGTAGCTCCACGAGGGGGCAATGAGCAGTTCTTC
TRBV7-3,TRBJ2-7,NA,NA,CASSSLTYEQYF,TGTGCCAGCAGCTCTCTTACCTACGAGCAGTACTTC
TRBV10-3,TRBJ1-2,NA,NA,CATQSYGYTF,TGTGCCACCCAGTCCTATGGCTACACCTTC
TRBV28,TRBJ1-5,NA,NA,CASGPPGGLSNQPQHF,TGTGCCAGCGGTCCACCGGGGGGGTTGAGTAATCAGCCCCAGCATTTT
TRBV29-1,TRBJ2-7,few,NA,CSVFFPGLSFWQYF,TGCAGCGTGTTCTTCCCGGGACTTAGTTTTTGGCAGTACTTC
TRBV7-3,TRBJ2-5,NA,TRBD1,CASSPGQGIRQETQYF,TGTGCCAGCAGCCCGGGACAGGGAATACGCCAAGAGACCCAGTACTTC
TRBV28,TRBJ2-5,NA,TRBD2,CASSFNLGTSGRETQYF,TGTGCCAGCAGTTTTAACTTAGGGACTAGCGGGAGAGAGACCCAGTACTTC
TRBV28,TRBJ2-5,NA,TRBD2,CASSPLAGAGETQYF,TGTGCCAGCAGTCCCTTAGCGGGAGCGGGGGAGACCCAGTACTTC
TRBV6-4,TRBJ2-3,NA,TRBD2,CASSEGSGSTDTQYF,TGTGCCAGCAGTGAGGGTAGCGGGAGCACAGATACGCAGTATTTT
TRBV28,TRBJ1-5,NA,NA,CASRPTQTAVQHF,TGTGCCAGCAGACCCACACAGACAGCTGTCCAGCATTTT
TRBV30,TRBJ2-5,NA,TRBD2,CAWSLGREETQYF,TGTGCCTGGAGTCTTGGGAGGGAAGAGACCCAGTACTTC
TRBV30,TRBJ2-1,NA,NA,CAWSVTSAREQFF,TGTGCCTGGAGTGTAACTAGTGCTCGGGAGCAGTTCTTC
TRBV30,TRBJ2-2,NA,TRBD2,CAWTLAGDDTGELFF,TGTGCCTGGACCCTAGCGGGAGACGACACCGGGGAGCTGTTTTTT
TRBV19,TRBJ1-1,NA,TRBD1,CASSLRQGETQKTEAFF,TGTGCCAGTAGTCTGCGACAGGGGGAGACCCAGAAGACTGAAGCTTTCTTT
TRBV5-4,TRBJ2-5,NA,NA,CASSFIGGEETQYF,TGTGCCAGCAGCTTCATCGGGGGTGAAGAGACCCAGTACTTC
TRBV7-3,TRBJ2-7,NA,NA,CASSLFPGGYEQYF,TGTGCCAGCAGCTTATTTCCGGGTGGCTACGAGCAGTACTTC